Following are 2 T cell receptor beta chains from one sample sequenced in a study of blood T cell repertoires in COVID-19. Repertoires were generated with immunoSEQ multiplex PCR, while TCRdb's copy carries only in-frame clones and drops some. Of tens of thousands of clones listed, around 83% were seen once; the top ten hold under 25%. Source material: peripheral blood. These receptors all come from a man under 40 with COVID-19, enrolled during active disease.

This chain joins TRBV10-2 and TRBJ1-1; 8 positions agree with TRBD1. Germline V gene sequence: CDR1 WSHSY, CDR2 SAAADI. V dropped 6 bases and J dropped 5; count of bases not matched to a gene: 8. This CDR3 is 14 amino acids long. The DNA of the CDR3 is TGCGCCAGCAGAGCCACAGGGGGAGGTACTGAAGCTTTCTTT. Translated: CASRATGGGTEAFF.

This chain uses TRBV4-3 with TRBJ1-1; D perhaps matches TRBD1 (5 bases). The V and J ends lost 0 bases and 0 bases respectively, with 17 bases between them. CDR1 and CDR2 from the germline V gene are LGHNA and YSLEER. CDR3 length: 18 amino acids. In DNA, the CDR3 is TGCGCCAGCAGCCAAGATTCAAGGGGAGGAGGCCTGAACACTGAAGCTTTCTTT. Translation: CASSQDSRGGGLNTEAFF.